The source of this T cell receptor beta chain is a study of T-cell reconstitution after alpha-beta-depleted transplantation in children. Unique molecular identifiers were built into the TCRbeta library. TCRdb itself ran the PCR reads through MiXCR, one entry per CDR3 protein. The table lists approximately 400,000 distinct CDR3 sequences, 11% of them singletons. This CDR3 comprises 14 residues. V shed 1 base and J shed 1 base, with 9 bases lying between them. Germline CDR1 DFQATT, CDR2 SNEGSKA (reference sequence). The sequencing here drew on PBMCs from the stem cell graft donor, taken from the stem cell graft. V usage is TRBV20-1 and J usage is TRBJ2-3; tentatively, D is TRBD1 (5 bases). The TCR was taken from a human donor who donated a stem cell graft to a child with acute myeloid leukemia. CDR3 sequence (DNA): TGCAGTGCTAGAGCCGCCAGGGGCACAGATACGCAGTATTTT. Amino acids: CSARAARGTDTQYF.